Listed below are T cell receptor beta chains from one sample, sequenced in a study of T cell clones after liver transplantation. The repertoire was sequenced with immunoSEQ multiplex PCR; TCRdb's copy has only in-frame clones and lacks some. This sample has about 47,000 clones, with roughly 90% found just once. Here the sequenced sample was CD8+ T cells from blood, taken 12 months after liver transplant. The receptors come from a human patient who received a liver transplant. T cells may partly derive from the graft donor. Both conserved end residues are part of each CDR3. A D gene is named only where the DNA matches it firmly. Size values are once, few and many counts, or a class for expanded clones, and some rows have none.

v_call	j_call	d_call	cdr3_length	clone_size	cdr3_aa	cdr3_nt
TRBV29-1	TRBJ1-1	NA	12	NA	CSVQGSLTEAFF	TGCAGCGTCCAGGGAAGCCTCACTGAAGCTTTCTTT
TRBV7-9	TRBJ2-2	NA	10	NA	CASRPAELFF	TGTGCCAGCCGGCCGGCGGAGCTGTTTTTT
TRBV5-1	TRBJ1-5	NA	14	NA	CASSPTGMGQPQHF	TGCGCCAGCAGCCCGACGGGTATGGGTCAGCCCCAGCATTTT
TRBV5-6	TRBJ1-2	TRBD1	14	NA	CASSSGQGTGGYTF	TGTGCCAGCAGCTCGGGACAGGGGACCGGGGGCTACACCTTC
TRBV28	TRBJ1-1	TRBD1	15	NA	CASSLRTGLNTEAFF	TGTGCCAGCAGTCTCAGGACAGGGCTGAACACTGAAGCTTTCTTT
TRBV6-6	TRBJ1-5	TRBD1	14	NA	CASRGGQHNQPQHF	TGTGCCAGCAGGGGGGGACAGCATAATCAGCCCCAGCATTTT
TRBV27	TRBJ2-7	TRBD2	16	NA	CASSLRGPPRGGEQYF	TGTGCCAGCAGTTTAAGGGGTCCACCCCGGGGGGGCGAGCAGTACTTC
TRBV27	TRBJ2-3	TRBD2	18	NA	CARRLIEGQTSNTDTQYF	TGTGCCAGAAGACTTATAGAAGGCCAGACTAGCAACACAGATACGCAGTATTTT
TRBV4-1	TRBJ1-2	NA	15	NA	CASSQERGTAYGYTF	TGCGCCAGCAGCCAAGAAAGAGGGACGGCCTATGGCTACACCTTC
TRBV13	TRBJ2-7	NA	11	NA	CASSLAYEQYF	TGTGCCAGCAGCTTAGCCTACGAGCAGTACTTC
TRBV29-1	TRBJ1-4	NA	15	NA	CSVEEVADNNEKLFF	TGCAGCGTTGAAGAAGTGGCAGACAATAATGAAAAACTGTTTTTT
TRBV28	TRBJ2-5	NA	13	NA	CASSFYQRETQYF	TGTGCCAGCAGTTTCTATCAGCGGGAGACCCAGTACTTC
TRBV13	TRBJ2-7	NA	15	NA	CASSTSGTDTYEQYF	TGTGCCAGCAGCACTTCCGGGACCGATACCTACGAGCAGTACTTC
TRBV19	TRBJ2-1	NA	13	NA	CASSPTSYNEQFF	TGTGCCAGTAGCCCGACTAGTTACAATGAGCAGTTCTTC
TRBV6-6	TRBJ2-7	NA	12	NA	CASSYAPYEQYF	TGTGCCAGCAGTTACGCCCCTTACGAGCAGTACTTC
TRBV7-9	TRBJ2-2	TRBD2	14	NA	CASSPGLAYGELFF	TGTGCCAGCAGCCCGGGACTAGCGTACGGGGAGCTGTTTTTT
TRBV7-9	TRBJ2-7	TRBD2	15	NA	CASSPPGLAGSEQYF	TGTGCCAGCAGCCCTCCGGGACTAGCGGGATCCGAGCAGTACTTC
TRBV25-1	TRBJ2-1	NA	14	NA	CASSEDPMSDEQFF	TGTGCCAGCAGTGAAGATCCCATGTCGGATGAGCAGTTCTTC
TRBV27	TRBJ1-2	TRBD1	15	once	CASSLGQAPFYGYTF	TGTGCCAGCAGTTTGGGACAGGCTCCATTCTATGGCTACACCTTC
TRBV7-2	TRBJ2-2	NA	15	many	CASSSGALNTGELFF	TGTGCCAGCAGCTCGGGGGCCCTGAACACCGGGGAGCTGTTTTTT